One T cell receptor (beta chain) is described in this entry. The sample comes from a study of blood T cell repertoires in COVID-19. Study-level information: Samples of COVID-19 (acute and convalescent) were obtained from the United States, Italy and Spain. T cells, B-cell-depleted T cells, or PBMCs supplied cDNA or gDNA.

In the original workflow: Amplification of reference gene primers provided the estimated nucleated cell counts. The table came from immunoSEQ multiplex PCR; TCRdb's copy has only in-frame clones and leaves some out. The V and J calls and clone size are taken from that table; D and trimming were inferred from the DNA. The data contain around 68,000 clones, approximately 88% of them singletons. This CDR3 has 16 amino acids. The germline gives CDR1 MGHRA, CDR2 YSYEKL. Trimming took off 4 bases at V and 3 bases at J, with 18 bases between the two ends. The sequenced sample consisted of peripheral blood. This TCR came from a human donor in a cohort sampled during active COVID-19. The V call is TRBV4-1, the J call TRBJ1-2, with unresolved D. CDR3 amino acids: CASSLRGIPTDYGYTF. CDR3 in DNA: TGCGCCAGCAGCCTAAGAGGTATACCGACGGACTATGGCTACACCTTC.